The 28 T cell receptor beta chains presented below share a single source sample, sequenced in a study of blood T cell repertoires in COVID-19. Sequencing used immunoSEQ multiplex PCR; TCRdb keeps in-frame clones, though not all of them. The table has about 100,000 clones, approximately 84% seen once. The specimen was peripheral blood. These receptors all stem from a man between 60 and 70 years old with acute or convalescent COVID-19.

This clone was detected a few times. The chain recombines TRBV6-6 with TRBJ1-5; TRBD1 is a possible D gene (6 bases). V was clipped by 5 bases and J by 7 bases, with 21 bases between them. Germline values: CDR1 MNHNY, CDR2 SVGAGI (reference sequence). CDR3 length: 16 amino acids. CDR3 sequence: CASSSPRDTITQPQHF. CDR3 sequence (DNA): TGTGCCAGCAGTAGTCCCCGGGACACAATAACGCAGCCCCAGCATTTT.

This sequence joins TRBV18 and TRBJ2-6; D is undetermined. Germline V lookup: CDR1 KGHSH, CDR2 LQKENI. The CDR3 is made up of 16 amino acids. Trimming took 0 bases from V and 1 from J, leaving 7 bases between them. The CDR3 reads CASSPPRLSGANVLTF. CDR3 nucleotide sequence: TGTGCCAGCTCACCACCCAGGTTATCTGGGGCCAACGTCCTGACTTTC. Variable domain in full (rest from reference TRBV18 and TRBJ2-6): NAGVMQNPRHLVRRRGQEARLRCSPMKGHSHVYWYRQLPEEGLKFMVYLQKENIIDESGMPKERFSAEFPKEGPSILRIQQVVRGDSAAYFCASSPPRLSGANVLTFGAGSRLTVL.

The CDR3 DNA reads as TGTGCCAGCAGCCGTAACAGTCCTAATGAAAAACTGTTTTTT. Translation: CASSRNSPNEKLFF. This rearrangement joins TRBV11-2 to TRBJ1-4; D is uncertain. The V and J ends lost 5 bases and 3 bases respectively, with 10 bases between them. This CDR3 region has 14 residues. Germline CDR1 is SGHAT and CDR2 is FQNNGV. The full variable domain, rest sourced from reference TRBV11-2 and TRBJ1-4, is EAGVAQSPRYKIIEKRQSVAFWCNPISGHATLYWYQQILGQGPKLLIQFQNNGVVDDSQLPKDRFSAERLKGVDSTLKIQPAKLEDSAVYLCASSRNSPNEKLFFGSGTQLSVL.

The chain carries TRBV6-1 and TRBJ2-5, with D tentatively TRBD2 (6 bases). The germline gives CDR1 MNHNS, CDR2 SASEGT. The CDR3 totals 17 residues. Trimming left V 0 bases short and J 4 bases short, with 18 bases between. The CDR3 nucleotides are TGTGCCAGCAGTGAAGCGTCAAAGAGGGGCGGGGTAGAGACCCAGTACTTC. This codes for CASSEASKRGGVETQYF.

This rearrangement joins TRBV7-9 to TRBJ2-5; 8 nucleotides align to TRBD1. The CDR3 has 14 amino acids. In germline, CDR1 is SEHNR, CDR2 FQNEAQ (reference sequence). With V trimmed by 3 bases and J by 5 bases, 5 bases remained unmatched. In nucleotides, the CDR3 is TGTGCCAGCAGCTTCAGGGGGCGAGACGAGACCCAGTACTTC. Encoded protein: CASSFRGRDETQYF.

CDR3 DNA: TGTGCCAGTAGTATTTATACAGGGGCTGATACGCAGTATTTT. Encoded protein: CASSIYTGADTQYF. The chain couples TRBV19 to TRBJ2-3, with TRBD1 matching 7 bases. Germline V CDR1 and CDR2: LNHDA, SQIVND (reference sequence). Unmatched junction bases numbered 6, after V lost 3 bases and J lost 6 bases. The CDR3 contains 14 residues. Drawing the rest from reference TRBV19 and TRBJ2-3, the complete variable domain is DGGITQSPKYLFRKEGQNVTLSCEQNLNHDAMYWYRQDPGQGLRLIYYSQIVNDFQKGDIAEGYSVSREKKESFPLTVTSAQKNPTAFYLCASSIYTGADTQYFGPGTRLTVL.

J is TRBJ1-1 and V is TRBV15, with a possible D match to TRBD1 (5 bases). The V end lost 5 bases, the J end lost 2 bases, and 9 bases lay between the germline ends. CDR1 and CDR2 (germline): LNHNV, YYDKDF (reference sequence). The CDR3 sequence is 13 residues long. The CDR3 nucleotides read TGTGCCACCAGCGTAGACAGTAACACTGAAGCTTTCTTT. Its translation: CATSVDSNTEAFF.

The genes are TRBV11-2 and TRBJ2-5; no reliable D call. The V and J ends lost 0 bases and 4 bases respectively, with 3 bases between them. Germline values: CDR1 SGHAT, CDR2 FQNNGV. The CDR3 consists of 12 residues. The CDR3 nucleotides are TGTGCCAGCAGCTTAGATCGAGAGACCCAGTACTTC. It specifies CASSLDRETQYF.

The chain combines TRBV2 with TRBJ2-3; TRBD2 matches at 9 bases. Trimming took 6 bases from V and 3 from J; bases not matched to a gene: 4. Germline CDR1 reads SNHLY; CDR2 reads FYNNEI. CDR3 length: 14 residues. The CDR3 loop is CASRGGLATDTQYF. The CDR3 DNA is TGTGCCAGCAGGGGAGGACTAGCGACAGATACGCAGTATTTT.

This chain uses TRBV5-4 with TRBJ2-7; TRBD2 aligns across 10 bases. V was pared by 1 base and J by 4 bases, with 8 bases of the junction left unmatched. This CDR3 is built from 16 residues. Per germline, CDR1 SGHNT and CDR2 YYREEE (reference sequence). The CDR3 protein is CASSLPRSSGRYEQYF. CDR3 nucleotides: TGTGCCAGCAGCTTGCCCAGATCTAGCGGGAGATACGAGCAGTACTTC.

The chain carries TRBV5-1 and TRBJ2-2; 7 bases are shared with TRBD1. V lost 2 bases to trimming and J lost 0 bases; unmatched junction nucleotides: 4. This CDR3 has 16 amino acids. Germline V gene sequence: CDR1 SGHRS, CDR2 YFSETQ. The CDR3, as DNA: TGCGCCAGCAGCTTTCTGACAGGGCCGAACACCGGGGAGCTGTTTTTT. It codes for CASSFLTGPNTGELFF.

The count of this clone is one. The chain recombines TRBV25-1 with TRBJ2-3; D perhaps matches TRBD1 (5 bases). The CDR3 loop spans 15 amino acids. V was shortened by 5 bases and J by 0 bases, with 12 bases between the two germline ends. Germline CDR1 reads MGHDK; CDR2 reads SYGVNS. Written as DNA, the CDR3 is TGTGCCAGCAGTCCGGACATCCTGAGCACAGATACGCAGTATTTT. This codes for CASSPDILSTDTQYF.

V usage is TRBV6-6 and J usage is TRBJ1-1, with D perhaps TRBD1 (6 bases). In germline, CDR1 is MNHNY, CDR2 SVGAGI (reference sequence). The V and J ends lost 0 bases and 11 bases respectively, with 10 bases between them. CDR3 length equals 12 residues. CDR3 amino acids: CASSYSQGRAFF. The DNA for the CDR3 is TGTGCCAGCAGTTACTCTCAGGGGCGGGCTTTCTTT.

The chain has TRBV19 and TRBJ1-1; D call uncertain. There are 20 residues in the CDR3. V was clipped by 5 bases and J by 0 bases, with 28 bases between them. Germline values: CDR1 LNHDA, CDR2 SQIVND (reference sequence). CDR3 in amino acids: CASSSPRILFDDLLNTEAFF. The DNA for the CDR3 is TGTGCCAGTAGTTCTCCCAGAATCTTGTTCGATGATCTGTTGAACACTGAAGCTTTCTTT.

The CDR3 coding sequence is TGTGCCAGCTCACCACTCATACTAGCGGGAGTTTTCACAGATACGCAGTATTTT. It specifies CASSPLILAGVFTDTQYF. The V and J genes are TRBV18 and TRBJ2-3, with 11 bases that match TRBD2. V lost 1 base to trimming and J lost 2 bases; unmatched junction nucleotides: 8. The CDR3 spans 18 residues. Germline V gene lookup returns CDR1 KGHSH and CDR2 LQKENI. The entire variable domain, with the rest obtained from reference TRBV18 and TRBJ2-3, is as follows: NAGVMQNPRHLVRRRGQEARLRCSPMKGHSHVYWYRQLPEEGLKFMVYLQKENIIDESGMPKERFSAEFPKEGPSILRIQQVVRGDSAAYFCASSPLILAGVFTDTQYFGPGTRLTVL.

This rearrangement joins TRBV2 to TRBJ1-5, with TRBD1 matching over 8 bases. The CDR3 consists of 13 residues. J gave up 5 bases and V 6 bases, and 3 bases lay outside the gene matches. Germline CDR1 SNHLY, CDR2 FYNNEI. The CDR3 DNA is TGTGCCAGCAGAGACAGGGGCTATCAGCCCCAGCATTTT. It is translated as CASRDRGYQPQHF.

The gene calls are TRBV3-1 (or the pseudogene TRBV3-2) and TRBJ1-4; D not certain. V gave up 1 base and J gave up 8 bases, with 8 bases separating them. Germline V CDR1 and CDR2: LGHDT, YNNKEL (reference sequence). The CDR3 is 13 amino acids. CDR3 sequence (DNA): TGTGCCAGCAGCCAAGTTTATAGAGAAAAACTGTTTTTT. Amino acids: CASSQVYREKLFF.

The chain joins TRBV12-5 to TRBJ2-5, with TRBD2 matching over 9 bases. V was pared by 0 bases and J by 3 bases, with 14 bases of the junction left unmatched. The CDR3 covers 19 residues. Germline values: CDR1 LGHNT, CDR2 FRNRAP. The chain's CDR3 is CASGLVRGLVAGVKETQYF. The CDR3 DNA sequence: TGTGCTAGTGGTTTGGTAAGGGGTTTGGTAGCGGGAGTTAAAGAGACCCAGTACTTC.

The table lists this clone with a few counts. V is TRBV5-1 and J is TRBJ1-3; D is ambiguous. The CDR3 extends over 15 amino acids. In germline, CDR1 is SGHRS, CDR2 YFSETQ. Between the trimmed V and J ends, which lost 6 bases and 7 bases, there was a span of 20 bases. CDR3 sequence: CASTYDFYQRNTIYF. CDR3 DNA sequence: TGCGCCAGCACCTATGACTTTTACCAGAGGAACACCATATATTTT.

This clone was seen a few times. The chain couples TRBV5-5 to TRBJ1-2, with D maybe TRBD1 (6 bases). V lost 4 bases and J lost 6, with 16 bases in between. The CDR3 is 14 residues long. In germline, CDR1 is SGHKS, CDR2 YYEKEE (reference sequence). The CDR3 coding sequence is TGTGCCAGCAGCCTGGGACACTTGGGCCATGGCTACACCTTC. Translated, it gives CASSLGHLGHGYTF.

V usage is TRBV5-1 and J usage is TRBJ1-3; the match to TRBD1 covers 8 bases. The trim removed 3 bases at V and 0 bases at J, leaving 2 bases unmatched. Per germline, CDR1 SGHRS and CDR2 YFSETQ. The CDR3 is 15 residues long. CDR3 sequence (DNA): TGCGCCAGCAGCTGGACAGGGATCTCTGGAAACACCATATATTTT. Residues: CASSWTGISGNTIYF.

This clone was detected once. CDR3 region: CASSTGSGANVLTF. The CDR3 DNA is TGCGCCAGCAGCACGGGGTCTGGGGCCAACGTCCTGACTTTC. This sequence joins TRBV5-1 and TRBJ2-6, with D possibly matching TRBD2 (5 bases). Germline V lookup: CDR1 SGHRS, CDR2 YFSETQ. Between the trimmed V and J ends, which lost 4 bases and 1 base, there was a span of 6 bases. The CDR3 has 14 amino acids.

DNA for the CDR3: TGTGCCAGCGGGCGGGCGGGAGATCTAAGTCATGAGCAGTTCTTC. It specifies CASGRAGDLSHEQFF. The V and J genes are TRBV9 and TRBJ2-1; 7 positions agree with TRBD2. CDR1 is SGDLS and CDR2 is YYNGEE in the germline V gene. The CDR3 has 15 residues. V shed 7 bases and J 8 bases; nucleotides not matched to a gene: 15. Drawing the rest from reference TRBV9 and TRBJ2-1, the complete variable domain is DSGVTQTPKHLITATGQRVTLRCSPRSGDLSVYWYQQSLDQGLQFLIQYYNGEERAKGNILERFSAQQFPDLHSELNLSSLELGDSALYFCASGRAGDLSHEQFFGPGTRLTVL.

The chain recombines TRBV3-1 (or the pseudogene TRBV3-2) with TRBJ1-4; 8 positions match TRBD1. Losses at the gene ends were 3 bases for V and 6 bases for J; bases not matched to a gene: 6. The CDR3 is made up of 15 amino acids. The germline CDR1 and CDR2 sequences are LGHDT and YNNKEL (reference sequence). CDR3 bases: TGTGCCAGCAGCCAGGACAGGGCTCGTGATGAAAAACTGTTTTTT. Its protein product is CASSQDRARDEKLFF.

The genes are TRBV4-1 and TRBJ2-7; D perhaps matches TRBD1 (5 bases). V shed 3 bases and J shed 3 bases, with 9 bases lying between them. This CDR3 has 13 residues. Germline values: CDR1 MGHRA, CDR2 YSYEKL. For the CDR3, the DNA is TGCGCCAGCAGCCATGAGCAGGGCTACGAGCAGTACTTC. This codes for CASSHEQGYEQYF.

The chain carries TRBV29-1 and TRBJ1-2; D possibly corresponds to TRBD1 (6 bases). This CDR3 has 14 amino acids. Germline-derived CDR1 and CDR2 are SQVTM and ANQGSEA. V shed 0 bases and J shed 4 bases, with 12 bases lying between them. In DNA form, the CDR3 reads TGCAGCGTTGAAGAGGCGCTGGACAGCTATGGCTACACCTTC. Its translation is CSVEEALDSYGYTF.

The gene calls are TRBV15 and TRBJ1-3; D gene ambiguous. In germline, CDR1 is LNHNV, CDR2 YYDKDF (reference sequence). The CDR3 is made up of 16 amino acids. V was clipped by 0 bases and J by 4 bases, with 13 bases between them. The DNA of the CDR3 is TGTGCCACCAGCAGAGAGCAACAGTTGGGCGGAAACACCATATATTTT. Translation: CATSREQQLGGNTIYF.

This sequence joins TRBV30 and TRBJ1-4; D possibly corresponds to TRBD1 (5 bases). The CDR3 runs to 14 residues. V lost 2 bases and J lost 3, with 10 bases in between. Germline CDR1 reads GTSNPN; CDR2 reads SVGIG (reference sequence). CDR3 sequence reads: CAWSQGRANEKLFF. The CDR3 DNA sequence: TGTGCCTGGAGTCAGGGCAGGGCTAATGAAAAACTGTTTTTT.